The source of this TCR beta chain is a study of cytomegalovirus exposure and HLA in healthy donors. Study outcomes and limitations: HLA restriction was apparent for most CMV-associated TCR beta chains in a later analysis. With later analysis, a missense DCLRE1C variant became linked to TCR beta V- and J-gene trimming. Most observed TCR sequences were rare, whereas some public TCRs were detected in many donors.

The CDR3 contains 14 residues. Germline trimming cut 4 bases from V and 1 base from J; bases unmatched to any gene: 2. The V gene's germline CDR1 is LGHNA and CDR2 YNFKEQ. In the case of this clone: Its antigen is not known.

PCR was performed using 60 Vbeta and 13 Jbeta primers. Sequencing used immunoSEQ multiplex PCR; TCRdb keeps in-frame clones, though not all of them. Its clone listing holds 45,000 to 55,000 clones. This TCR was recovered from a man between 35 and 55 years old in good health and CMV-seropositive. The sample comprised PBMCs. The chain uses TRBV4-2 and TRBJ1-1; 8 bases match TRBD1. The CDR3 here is CASSPGQGNTEAFF. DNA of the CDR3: TGTGCCAGCAGCCCTGGACAGGGGAACACTGAAGCTTTCTTT.